Listed below are T cell receptor beta chains from one sample, sequenced in a study of vaccination effects on CD4 cells after COVID-19. These receptors lack a known antigen. Assay used: immunoSEQ multiplex PCR; TCRdb lists only in-frame clones, some missing. This table holds around 50,000 clones, around 74% found once. Sequences were derived from CD4+ T cells from PBMCs cultured without peptide, sampled after COVID-19 vaccination. These receptors were collected from a human donor who had a prior SARS-CoV-2 infection. Both conserved end residues are part of each CDR3. Fields, in order: clone size, J gene, D gene, V gene, CDR3 protein, CDR3 DNA. The D gene is left open where the match is weak. Clone size appears in some rows only: once, few, many, or a class for an expanded clone.

. TRBJ2-2 . TRBV5-6 CASSSLVFTGELFF TGTGCCAGCAGCTCCCTAGTTTTCACCGGGGAGCTGTTTTTT
. TRBJ2-3 TRBD2 TRBV4-3 CASSLERGNTDTQYF TGCGCCAGCAGCCTCGAGCGGGGGAACACAGATACGCAGTATTTT
. TRBJ2-7 . TRBV15 CATSNPGIFSYEQYF TGTGCCACCAGCAACCCAGGTATTTTTTCCTACGAGCAGTACTTC
. TRBJ1-1 . TRBV5-1 CASSFDRNTEAFF TGCGCCAGCAGCTTCGACAGGAACACTGAAGCTTTCTTT
few TRBJ1-2 . TRBV2 CASSGRGTDQRGYTF TGTGCCAGCAGTGGCCGAGGGACCGATCAGCGTGGCTACACCTTC
. TRBJ2-3 TRBD2 TRBV5-1 CASSPLGTSGGADTQYF TGCGCCAGCAGTCCCCTAGGAACTAGCGGGGGGGCTGATACGCAGTATTTT
. TRBJ2-7 . TRBV7-2 CASSLALLRDKTYEQYF TGTGCCAGCAGCTTAGCGCTCCTCCGGGACAAGACCTACGAGCAGTACTTC
. TRBJ2-1 . TRBV6-6 CASSYSRVYNEQFF TGTGCCAGCAGTTACTCCAGGGTGTATAATGAGCAGTTCTTC
. TRBJ1-5 . TRBV5-1 CASSLEAGGNQPQHF TGCGCCAGCAGCTTGGAGGCAGGGGGCAATCAGCCCCAGCATTTT
. TRBJ1-1 TRBD1 TRBV7-9 CASSQGQGAEAFF TGTGCCAGCAGTCAAGGACAGGGGGCTGAAGCTTTCTTT
. TRBJ1-3 . TRBV2 CASRAQRWGNTIYF TGTGCCAGCAGGGCACAGAGATGGGGAAACACCATATATTTT
. TRBJ2-5 TRBD2 TRBV2 CASSDFASGREETQYF TGTGCCAGCAGTGATTTTGCAAGCGGGAGGGAAGAGACCCAGTACTTC
. TRBJ1-1 TRBD1 TRBV2 CASSEGLWTGTPNTEAFF TGTGCCAGCAGTGAAGGGTTGTGGACAGGTACACCAAACACTGAAGCTTTCTTT
. TRBJ2-7 . TRBV12-3/TRBV12-4 CASVRDTSYEQYF TGTGCCAGCGTTCGGGACACCTCCTACGAGCAGTACTTC
. TRBJ2-5 . TRBV7-7 CASSLNGGGETQYF TGTGCTAGCAGCTTAAACGGGGGCGGAGAGACCCAGTACTTC
few TRBJ2-7 . TRBV6-6 CASSYPARHSYEQYF TGTGCCAGCAGTTACCCGGCCCGACACTCCTACGAGCAGTACTTC
. TRBJ2-3 . TRBV7-9 CASSLRSRVADTQYF TGTGCCAGCAGCTTAAGGTCGAGGGTGGCCGATACGCAGTATTTT
once TRBJ2-5 . TRBV5-1 CASAPGRSTQETQYF TGCGCCAGCGCCCCCGGGCGGAGCACCCAAGAGACCCAGTACTTC